This TCR beta chain was sequenced during a study of CD8 T cells in ankylosing spondylitis (dated by TCRdb to about 2017). As for the study more broadly: The study profiled T cell receptor beta repertoires in healthy donors and ankylosing spondylitis patients to find disease-linked TCR variants. Samples of peripheral blood were taken, and for ankylosing spondylitis patients, synovial fluid was collected as well. The full study cohort was made up of about two dozen ankylosing spondylitis patients and approximately 100 healthy donors. On the study overall, not on this receptor specifically: In peripheral blood, the disease-linked clones were found at relatively low frequencies and had a CD8+ phenotype. Some TCR beta motif variants had previously been reported in synovial fluid and blood of reactive arthritis patients, which suggested common disease-initiation mechanisms. The disease-linked clones were reported to be significantly enriched in matched synovial fluid samples from ankylosing spondylitis patients. Blood from ankylosing spondylitis patients appeared to be characterized by a TCR beta motif made up of about 8 highly homologous amino acid variants.

Points on this clonotype: What this receptor recognizes is not known. The input lacks base qualities; no much larger clone sits a single base away.

Sequencing relied on an Illumina HiSeq 2500. TCR beta libraries were prepared by quantitative 5'-RACE with molecular barcodes. The study's processing was this. A new computational method, built on a probabilistic model of VDJ rearrangement, was used to identify disease-linked TCR variants. TCRdb handled the public reads itself, with Q25 trimming in fastp and clone calling in MiXCR, and kept productive beta chains. Rows are unified per CDR3 protein, each entry keeping the most common DNA and genes. None of the V and J calls come from the authors' own analysis; TCRdb made them. This sample holds around 340,000 distinct CDR3 sequences; 20% to 25% were observed only once. The ten top clones hold about an eighth of the sample. The origin of this receptor is a male donor with ankylosing spondylitis or in good health (not recorded which). Material: blood, either unsorted or a sorted T cell fraction (not recorded which).

The CDR3 is CARDRGELNEKLFF. The DNA reads as follows: TGTGCCAGGGATCGGGGCGAACTTAATGAAAAACTGTTTTTT. This chain joins TRBV21-1 to TRBJ1-4; no DNA check was done on the table's D call, TRBD1. TRBV21-1 is deemed a pseudogene. From its cysteine to its phenylalanine, the CDR3 spans 14 amino acids. The kept DNA is CDR3 alone, 42 bases in frame from the first base.